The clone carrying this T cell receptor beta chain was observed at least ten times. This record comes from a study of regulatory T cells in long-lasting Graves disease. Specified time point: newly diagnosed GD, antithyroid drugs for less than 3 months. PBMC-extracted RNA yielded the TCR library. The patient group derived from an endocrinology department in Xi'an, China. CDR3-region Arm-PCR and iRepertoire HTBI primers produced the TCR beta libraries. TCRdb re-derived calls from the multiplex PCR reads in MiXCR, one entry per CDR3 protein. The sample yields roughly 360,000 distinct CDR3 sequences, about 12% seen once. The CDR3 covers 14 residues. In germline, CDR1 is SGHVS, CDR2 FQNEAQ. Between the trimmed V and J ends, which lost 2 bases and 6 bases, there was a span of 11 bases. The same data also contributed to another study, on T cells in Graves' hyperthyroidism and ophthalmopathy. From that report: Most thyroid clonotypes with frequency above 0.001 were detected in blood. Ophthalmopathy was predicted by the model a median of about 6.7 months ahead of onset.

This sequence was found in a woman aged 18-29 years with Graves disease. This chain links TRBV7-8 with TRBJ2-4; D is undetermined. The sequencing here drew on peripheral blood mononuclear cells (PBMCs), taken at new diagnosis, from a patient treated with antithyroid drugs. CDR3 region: CASSLSWVANIQYF. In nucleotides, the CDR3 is TGTGCCAGCAGCTTATCGTGGGTTGCAAACATTCAGTACTTC.